Below, one T cell receptor (beta chain) is given with its context. These data come from a study of blood T cell repertoires in COVID-19. Study as a whole: T cells, B-cell-depleted T cells, or PBMCs supplied cDNA or gDNA.

Looked up from germline, CDR1 is SGHTA and CDR2 is FQGNSA. The CDR3 has 17 residues. Trimming shortened V by 5 bases and J by 0 bases, and 14 bases separated the two germline ends. Generated by immunoSEQ multiplex PCR, the TCRdb table keeps only in-frame clones and is missing some. The repertoire consists of 250,000 to 350,000 clones, with roughly 83% occurring once and the leading ten covering around 1.5%. This TCR came from a woman aged 45-65 years with acute or convalescent COVID-19. Sequenced: peripheral blood. The J gene is TRBJ1-6, the V gene TRBV7-2, with unresolved D. CDR3 in amino acids: CASSNPNRSSYNSPLHF. The CDR3 nucleotides read TGTGCCAGCAGCAACCCGAACAGAAGCTCCTATAATTCACCCCTCCACTTT.